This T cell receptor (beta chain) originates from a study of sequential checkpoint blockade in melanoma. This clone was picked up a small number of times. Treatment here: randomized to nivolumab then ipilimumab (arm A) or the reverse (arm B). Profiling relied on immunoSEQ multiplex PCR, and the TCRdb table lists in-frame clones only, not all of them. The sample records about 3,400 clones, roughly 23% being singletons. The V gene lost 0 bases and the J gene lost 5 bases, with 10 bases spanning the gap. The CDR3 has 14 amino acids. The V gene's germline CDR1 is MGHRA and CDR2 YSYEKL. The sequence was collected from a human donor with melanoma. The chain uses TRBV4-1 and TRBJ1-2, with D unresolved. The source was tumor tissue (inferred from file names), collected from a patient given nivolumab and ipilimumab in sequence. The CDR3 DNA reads TGCGCCAGCAGCCAAGATTCCTCGGGGTATGGCTACACCTTC. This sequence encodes CASSQDSSGYGYTF.